The 31 T cell receptor beta chains in this list originate from one sample, sequenced in a study of cytomegalovirus exposure and HLA in healthy donors. 60 Vbeta and 13 Jbeta primers were used in PCR. Sequencing was performed with immunoSEQ multiplex PCR; in TCRdb, only in-frame clones are kept and a portion is missing. The sample lists 150,000 or so clones; 9.7% were seen once. The material sequenced was PBMCs. The receptors come from a man aged 50 to 60 in good health and CMV-seronegative.

The V call is TRBV30, the J call TRBJ1-1; D call uncertain. Per the germline V gene, CDR1 is GTSNPN and CDR2 is SVGIG (reference sequence). The length of the CDR3 is 12 residues. Trimming stripped 0 bases from V and 10 bases from J, with 12 bases between. CDR3 in amino acids: CAWSVSSPGAFF. The CDR3 region has the DNA TGTGCCTGGAGTGTGTCCAGCCCGGGAGCTTTCTTT.

The DNA for the CDR3 is TGTGCCAGCAGCAAAAGTACGAGTATCTCCTATAATTCACCCCTCCACTTT. Amino acid sequence: CASSKSTSISYNSPLHF. The rearrangement links TRBV21-1 to TRBJ1-6. TRBV21-1 is given as a pseudogene. The CDR3 is 17 residues long.

There are a few counts of this clone. The V and J genes are TRBV9 and TRBJ1-1; D is ambiguous. The CDR3 runs to 12 residues. Germline V CDR1 and CDR2: SGDLS, YYNGEE. Trimming pared 4 bases from V and 3 bases from J, leaving 7 bases between. CDR3 sequence: CASSHADTEAFF. The CDR3 region has the DNA TGTGCCAGCAGCCACGCGGACACTGAAGCTTTCTTT. Full variable domain (remainder filled in from reference TRBV9 and TRBJ1-1): DSGVTQTPKHLITATGQRVTLRCSPRSGDLSVYWYQQSLDQGLQFLIQYYNGEERAKGNILERFSAQQFPDLHSELNLSSLELGDSALYFCASSHADTEAFFGQGTRLTVV.

This clone was detected only a few times. The chain joins TRBV28 to TRBJ1-3; 8 nucleotides line up with TRBD1. From germline, CDR1 is MDHEN and CDR2 SYDVKM. This CDR3 is built from 14 residues. Trimming at V came to 6 bases and at J to 1 base, leaving 2 bases not matched to a gene. The CDR3 loop reads CASRTGESGNTIYF. The CDR3 nucleotides are TGTGCCAGCAGGACAGGGGAATCTGGAAACACCATATATTTT.

The rearrangement links TRBV29-1 to TRBJ2-3; 9 bases map to TRBD2. The CDR3 is 13 amino acids. The germline gives CDR1 SQVTM, CDR2 ANQGSEA. The V segment lost 7 bases and the J segment 2 bases; nucleotides outside the gene matches: 4. In DNA, the CDR3 is TGCAGCGCTGCTAGCGGGAACACAGATACGCAGTATTTT. Residues: CSAASGNTDTQYF.

This clone was counted a few times. DNA of the CDR3: TGCGCCAGCAGTGACAGGGACAATGAGCAGTTCTTC. Its translation: CASSDRDNEQFF. The V call is TRBV23-1, the J call TRBJ2-1; 7 nucleotides agree with TRBD1. TRBV23-1 is filed as an ORF, its function uncertain. The CDR3 consists of 12 residues. The J segment lost 5 bases and the V segment lost 5 bases, leaving 0 bases of the junction unmatched.

The CDR3 is CASSLSGDAYGYTF. CDR3 coding DNA: TGTGCCAGCAGTTTGTCAGGGGACGCCTATGGCTACACCTTC. The V and J genes are TRBV28 and TRBJ1-2; TRBD1 might be the D (6 bases). Germline V gene sequence: CDR1 MDHEN, CDR2 SYDVKM. The CDR3 extends over 14 amino acids. Between the trimmed V and J ends, which lost 3 bases and 4 bases, there was a span of 12 bases.

This chain links TRBV6-1 with TRBJ2-1, with TRBD2 matching 8 bases. V shed 3 bases, J shed 7 bases, and the junction held 8 bases outside the gene matches. Germline values: CDR1 MNHNS, CDR2 SASEGT. The CDR3 extends over 15 amino acids. The CDR3 is CASSDLGLARNEQFF. The DNA of the CDR3 is TGTGCCAGCAGTGACCTTGGACTAGCCCGGAATGAGCAGTTCTTC.

This clone was counted between two and nine times. The chain is built from TRBV11-3 and TRBJ2-5, with TRBD1 as a possible D gene (6 bases). Germline V lookup: CDR1 SGHNT, CDR2 YENEEA. CDR3 length: 14 residues. The V and J ends lost 6 bases and 1 base respectively, with 12 bases between them. CDR3 in DNA: TGTGCCAGCAGTTATCGGGACACCCAAGAGACCCAGTACTTC. It translates to CASSYRDTQETQYF. The complete variable domain, with remaining parts taken from reference TRBV11-3 and TRBJ2-5, reads EAGVVQSPRYKIIEKKQPVAFWCNPISGHNTLYWYLQNLGQGPELLIRYENEEAVDDSQLPKDRFSAERLKGVDSTLKIQPAELGDSAVYLCASSYRDTQETQYFGPGTRLLVL.

This clone showed up just a few times. This chain connects TRBV29-1 to TRBJ1-4; D may be TRBD1 (6 bases). V was trimmed by 7 bases and J by 5 bases, leaving 14 bases between them. CDR1 is SQVTM and CDR2 is ANQGSEA in the germline V gene. The CDR3 has 13 residues. CDR3: CSAARGNNEKLFF. CDR3 coding DNA: TGCAGCGCCGCGAGGGGGAACAATGAAAAACTGTTTTTT.

V is TRBV9 and J is TRBJ2-7; 7 bases agree with TRBD2. Germline-derived CDR1 and CDR2 are SGDLS and YYNGEE. The CDR3 is 15 amino acids. V shed 3 bases, J shed 3 bases, and the junction held 9 bases outside the gene matches. The CDR3 protein is CASSAWGGRGYEQYF. The CDR3, as DNA: TGTGCCAGCAGCGCCTGGGGGGGGAGGGGCTACGAGCAGTACTTC.

CDR3 loop: CASSYFRAGEETQYF. The CDR3 DNA reads TGTGCCAGCAGTTACTTCAGGGCGGGAGAAGAGACCCAGTACTTC. The chain couples TRBV6-5 to TRBJ2-5; 7 positions match TRBD2. Germline V gives CDR1 MNHEY, CDR2 SVGAGI. V was clipped by 1 base and J by 3 bases; unmatched bases: 5. The length of the CDR3 is 15 residues.

This clone was picked up a small number of times. Other nucleotide sequences in the sample specify the same CDR3. The V gene is TRBV6-1, the J gene TRBJ2-1, with D maybe TRBD2 (6 bases). The length of the CDR3 is 16 residues. The V end was cut by 0 bases, the J end by 4 bases, with 13 bases between. From germline, CDR1 is MNHNS and CDR2 SASEGT. The CDR3 spells CASSEASGGAYNEQFF. The CDR3 DNA sequence: TGTGCCAGCAGTGAAGCGAGTGGCGGGGCTTACAATGAGCAGTTCTTC.

This chain uses TRBV6-5 with TRBJ2-3; TRBD2 aligns across 14 bases. The V gene end was trimmed by 6 bases and the J gene end by 6 bases; junction bases not matched to a gene: 5. This CDR3 contains 15 residues. Germline V gene data show CDR1 as MNHEY and CDR2 as SVGAGI. CDR3 in DNA: TGTGCCAGCAGCGCCGGGACTAGCGGGAGTGATACGCAGTATTTT. The encoded protein is CASSAGTSGSDTQYF.

The rearrangement joins TRBV7-3 to TRBJ2-2; 10 bases align to TRBD2. CDR1 SGHTA and CDR2 FQGTGA come from the germline V gene. This CDR3 is built from 17 residues. V shed 5 bases and J 4 bases; nucleotides not matched to a gene: 10. The chain's CDR3 is CASSKRGGDERTGELFF. CDR3 DNA: TGTGCCAGCAGCAAGCGGGGGGGCGACGAACGCACCGGGGAGCTGTTTTTT.

This clone appeared a few times. This chain connects TRBV4-1 to TRBJ1-5; D uncertain. V was trimmed by 1 base and J by 4 bases, leaving 8 bases between them. Germline lookup yields CDR1 MGHRA and CDR2 YSYEKL. The CDR3 has 14 amino acids. As DNA, the CDR3 is TGCGCCAGCAGCCAAGTCCAGGAAAATCAGCCCCAGCATTTT. Its translation: CASSQVQENQPQHF.

The chain has TRBV5-4 and TRBJ2-1; 9 bases are a match to TRBD2. Germline CDR1 reads SGHNT; CDR2 reads YYREEE (reference sequence). The CDR3 is 14 residues long. V gave up 3 bases and J gave up 5 bases; unmatched junction bases: 3. CDR3 protein: CASSWTSADNEQFF. The CDR3 DNA follows: TGTGCCAGCAGCTGGACTAGCGCTGACAATGAGCAGTTCTTC.

CDR3 residues: CASSPDRDRVYGYTF. CDR3 in DNA: TGTGCCAGCTCACCGGACCGGGACAGGGTCTATGGCTACACCTTC. The rearrangement links TRBV18 to TRBJ1-2; 9 bases align to TRBD1. This CDR3 has 15 amino acids. Germline values: CDR1 KGHSH, CDR2 LQKENI. The ends lost 3 bases at V and 4 bases at J; junction bases unmatched: 6.

The rearrangement links TRBV7-8 to TRBJ1-4; D may be TRBD1 (5 bases). This CDR3 has 17 amino acids. V was trimmed by 0 bases and J by 0 bases, leaving 11 bases between them. CDR1 SGHVS and CDR2 FQNEAQ come from the germline V gene. CDR3 amino acids: CASSLAIQTATNEKLFF. The CDR3 DNA is TGTGCCAGCAGCTTAGCAATTCAGACAGCAACTAATGAAAAACTGTTTTTT.

The rearrangement links TRBV7-2 to TRBJ1-3; unclear D gene. There are 16 residues in the CDR3. CDR1 is SGHTA and CDR2 is FQGNSA in the germline V gene. V was cut by 0 bases and J by 1 base, with 10 bases left in between. The CDR3: CASSLASRGSGNTIYF. CDR3 DNA sequence: TGTGCCAGCAGCTTAGCGTCTCGAGGGTCTGGAAACACCATATATTTT.

This chain connects TRBV5-1 to TRBJ2-1; no definite D call. CDR1 and CDR2 (germline): SGHRS, YFSETQ. V was cut by 0 bases and J by 8 bases, with 3 bases left in between. CDR3 length equals 11 residues. The CDR3, as DNA: TGCGCCAGCAGCTTGGACTATGAGCAGTTCTTC. Its protein product is CASSLDYEQFF. Looking up the rest from reference TRBV5-1 and TRBJ2-1 gives the full variable domain: KAGVTQTPRYLIKTRGQQVTLSCSPISGHRSVSWYQQTPGQGLQFLFEYFSETQRNKGNFPGRFSGRQFSNSRSEMNVSTLELGDSALYLCASSLDYEQFFGPGTRLTVL.

This clone was found a few times. The chain joins TRBV5-1 to TRBJ2-7, with TRBD2 identical over 13 bases. CDR1 SGHRS and CDR2 YFSETQ come from the germline V gene. V shed 3 bases, J shed 5 bases, and the junction held 2 bases outside the gene matches. The CDR3 length is 14 residues. The CDR3 here is CASSSTSGRNEQYF. CDR3 nucleotide sequence: TGCGCCAGCAGCTCGACTAGCGGGAGGAACGAGCAGTACTTC.

The chain's CDR3 is CASSQEGAGVGNEQFF. Here the CDR3 DNA reads TGCGCCAGCAGCCAAGAGGGAGCGGGAGTGGGGAATGAGCAGTTCTTC. This rearrangement joins TRBV4-1 to TRBJ2-1; 8 bases map to TRBD2. V was pared by 0 bases and J by 7 bases, with 8 bases of the junction left unmatched. Germline V gives CDR1 MGHRA, CDR2 YSYEKL. The CDR3 extends over 16 amino acids.

The gene calls are TRBV6-5 and TRBJ1-4; no clear D. V shed 5 bases and J shed 0 bases, with 7 bases lying between them. The CDR3 contains 14 residues. CDR1 and CDR2 from the germline V gene are MNHEY and SVGAGI. Here the CDR3 reads CASSRGATNEKLFF. Written as DNA, the CDR3 is TGTGCCAGCAGTCGGGGTGCAACTAATGAAAAACTGTTTTTT.

This clone was recorded a few times. CDR3 residues: CATSRDYGRELSNQPQHF. CDR3 nucleotide sequence: TGTGCCACCAGCAGAGATTACGGACGGGAACTTAGCAATCAGCCCCAGCATTTT. The chain recombines TRBV15 with TRBJ1-5; D call uncertain. The CDR3 contains 18 residues. Germline V CDR1 and CDR2: LNHNV, YYDKDF (reference sequence). Trimming removed 0 bases from V and 0 bases from J, with 15 bases in between.

The chain links TRBV6-1 to TRBJ1-5, with no clear D. CDR1 MNHNS and CDR2 SASEGT come from the germline V gene. CDR3 length equals 14 residues. Trimming stripped 0 bases from V and 4 bases from J, with 7 bases between. The CDR3 DNA is TGTGCCAGCAGTGAAGCGGGCAGTAATCAGCCCCAGCATTTT. Its translation: CASSEAGSNQPQHF.

V is TRBV27 and J is TRBJ2-3; 7 bases agree with TRBD1. This CDR3 is built from 14 residues. V shed 2 bases and J 3 bases; nucleotides not matched to a gene: 2. Germline loops: CDR1 MNHEY, CDR2 SMNVEV (reference sequence). CDR3 bases: TGTGCCAGCAGTTTAGGGACAGAGACAGATACGCAGTATTTT. This codes for CASSLGTETDTQYF.

The rearrangement joins TRBV4-1 to TRBJ2-5; the match to TRBD2 covers 7 bases. The CDR3 sequence is 18 residues long. Germline lookup yields CDR1 MGHRA and CDR2 YSYEKL. Trimming removed 2 bases from V and 2 bases from J; junction bases left unmatched: 14. The CDR3 DNA follows: TGCGCCAGCAGCCAAAAGCCACTCACCTGGGGGGGGCAAGAGACCCAGTACTTC. Translation gives CASSQKPLTWGGQETQYF.

V gene TRBV19 combines with J gene TRBJ2-7; 7 bases are shared with TRBD1. V was pared by 4 bases and J by 1 base, with 4 bases of the junction left unmatched. CDR3 length: 14 residues. CDR1 and CDR2 from the germline V gene are LNHDA and SQIVND (reference sequence). DNA for the CDR3: TGTGCCAGTAGTAGCCGGGACAGATCCTACGAGCAGTACTTC. This gives the protein CASSSRDRSYEQYF.

The chain is built from TRBV10-2 and TRBJ1-5; D unresolved. This CDR3 has 14 amino acids. Germline CDR1 WSHSY, CDR2 SAAADI. V lost 5 bases to trimming and J lost 7 bases, with 15 bases between them. CDR3 bases: TGCGCCAGCAGTTTCGGGCGGGGTGGGCAGCCCCAGCATTTT. Amino acid sequence: CASSFGRGGQPQHF.

This clone was recorded a few times. Its ends do not fully match the called genes, so a read error is possible. V gene TRBV7-3 combines with J gene TRBJ2-2; 9 nucleotides agree with TRBD2. CDR1 and CDR2 (germline): SGHTA, FQGTGA. There are 15 residues in the CDR3. The CDR3 here is CASSLKSGRIRGAVF. The CDR3 DNA reads TGTGCCAGCAGCTTAAAGAGCGGGAGGATCCGGGGAGCTGTTTTT.